This entry describes one T cell receptor beta chain. Its target antigen remains unknown. The input lacks base qualities; no much larger clone sits a single base away. The record originates from a study of cytomegalovirus exposure and HLA in healthy donors (dated by TCRdb to about 2017). As for the study more broadly: In an earlier analysis of 587 of the donors, about 270 Gb of sequence data and some 100 million unique TCR beta sequences from roughly 190 million T cells were reported. In a later analysis, previously published TCR beta repertoires from more than 500 donors were re-analyzed and high-resolution HLA genotyping was added so that TCR occurrence patterns could be studied. To predict cytomegalovirus infection status, the study brought together high-throughput TCR immunosequencing, statistical association of individual TCRs with disease status, and machine learning. Among 300 to 500 genotyped donors of the cohort, an average of around 250,000 unique TCR beta nucleotide sequences was sequenced per donor, of which 15% to 20% were non-productive. Donor age, sex, ethnicity and CMV serostatus were compiled together with the repertoire data. Roughly 5 DR-DQ haplotypes were handled as single units for association and clustering, since linkage in the cohort was strong. Typing coverage varied by locus: 629-630 donors for A, B, C, DRB1 and DQB1; about 520 for DQA1; over 600 for DPA1; roughly 470 for DPB1. A later genetic analysis used genome-wide SNP genotypes for about three fifths of the 666 donors, treating that subset as a discovery cohort. Both class I and class II loci were covered by HLA typing, at four-digit resolution. The study aimed to test whether cataloging public T cell receptors could reveal signatures of past pathogen exposure. All discovery cohort repertoires had been generated using a single sequencing platform. An earlier analysis of approximately 500 of the donors applied high-throughput TCR beta sequencing to assess whether each TCR beta V gene segment acted as functional or pseudogenic. The study profiled the T cell repertoires of 500 to 800 subjects by immunosequencing and related them to cytomegalovirus serostatus. In addition to the first cohort of 666 subjects, a separate validation cohort of under 150 different subjects was used. Of the roughly 420 genotyped donors, approximately 80% were placed in the genetic ancestry cluster associated with self-reported Caucasian donors. Roughly 300 gigabases of sequencing data and around 88 million unique TCR sequences made up an early release that covered several hundred HLA-typed donors. The later analysis used no new phenotypic data to find candidate immune exposures, relying instead on TCR beta sequences and their occurrence across donors. What the authors observed across the whole study: Compared with equally common non-associated chains, HLA-associated TCR beta chains in a later analysis were more clonally expanded and had lower generation probabilities. A cluster of highly shared sequence variants was judged likely to represent a technical artifact of the sequencing pipeline. In a later analysis, TCR association rates were found to vary across HLA loci, with the most associated TCRs seen for DRB1 alleles and the fewest for HLA-C alleles. A further reported finding was that TCR beta sequences accurately predicted the HLA-A and HLA-B alleles for most subjects in the first cohort. At a false discovery rate of 0.05, a later analysis linked 16,951 TCR beta sequences to specific HLA alleles. Correlated functional status among segregating V segments might reflect linkage disequilibrium, but an unknown experimental factor could not be ruled out. Only TCR beta chains were sequenced in this cohort, and the absence of alpha or paired-chain data limited detectable features. Sequencing depth was assumed to be roughly uniform across donors in the presence/absence analyses, though that assumption may not hold. When HLA alleles, especially DR and DQ, strongly co-occurred, TCR associations were difficult to assign to individual alleles. The authors suggested that the approach could potentially be extended to other disease states and immunological phenotypes. A total of about 150 TCR beta chains were listed by the study as associated with cytomegalovirus. Most TCR sequences were seen in very few donors, while some public TCRs were found in many individuals. Three of the identified cytomegalovirus-associated TCR beta chains were confirmed in vitro to be specific for cytomegalovirus antigens. In both the original and validation cohorts, the classifier was reported to diagnose cytomegalovirus status with high specificity and sensitivity. Some IMGT-functional V segments, including TRBV6-2 and TRBV6-3, could not be distinguished by the 87-base-pair reads and were therefore excluded. Because counts were too low, 15 or so rarely observed V segments, including chromosome 9 orphons, were excluded from the earlier analysis of 587 of the donors. Compared with the approximately 670-donor mean, donors in an Asian-associated ancestry cluster had fewer N-insertions in productive TCRs, according to a later genetic analysis. According to a later analysis, most CMV-associated TCR beta chains appeared to be HLA-restricted, and the HLA associations seemed to be driven largely by CMV exposure. Several of the top co-occurrence clusters appeared to be linked to parvovirus B19, influenza, CMV and Epstein-Barr virus, according to a later analysis. Because HLA typing was missing for some donors at each locus, association tests included only the typed subset. A later genetic analysis associated a missense DCLRE1C variant with V-gene and J-gene trimming of TCR beta chains, and an independent cohort replicated the association. In an earlier analysis of fewer than 700 of the donors, most TCR beta V segments appeared in productive rearrangements about 87% or about 30% of the time, broadly matching IMGT annotations. For the cohort, immune exposure information was limited to CMV serostatus.

Libraries were constructed by the immunoSEQ multiplex PCR assay. For the multiplex PCR, a mixture combining 60 forward primers for TCR Vbeta segments and 13 reverse primers for TCR Jbeta segments was used. The CDR3 region of rearranged TCR beta genes was amplified from genomic DNA by a multiplex PCR assay. Amplified TCR beta libraries were sequenced as 87-base-pair reads on the Illumina HiSeq System. Processing in the source paper ran as follows. A later analysis tallied around 80 million unique TCR beta chains across the 666 repertoires, and around 12 million of those chains were shared by two or more donors. A nearest-neighbor algorithm error-corrected the raw reads and collapsed the reads into unique sequences, merging closely related sequences to remove PCR and sequencing errors. Alignment of CDR3 sequences to IMGT reference sequences was used to assign V, D and J gene segments. For a sequence to be retained, a match of at least six nucleotides to both a V gene segment and a J gene segment was required. A rearrangement was called productive if the CDR3 had no stop codons and remained in frame with V and J, and every other rearrangement was called non-productive. Following IMGT convention, CDR3 was defined as the stretch from the second conserved V-encoded cysteine to the conserved J-encoded phenylalanine. The earlier analysis of about 530 of the donors excluded any sequence lacking an unambiguous match to a single V gene segment. In an earlier analysis of more than 500 of the donors, a V segment was called functional when productive rearrangements were above 56.7%, and segregating when the standard deviation between donors exceeded 5%. A statistical classification framework was built to diagnose cytomegalovirus status from the catalog of TCR beta chain sequences. In a later analysis, TCR nucleotide sequences were compared against IMGT/GENE-DB human TR gene sequences so that V and J genes could be assigned. Using the TCRdist pipeline, a later analysis assigned CDR3 sequences along with most-parsimonious VDJ recombination scenarios. In a later analysis, every TCR beta chain was defined by the combination of its CDR3 amino acid sequence and its V-gene family, and reads without a unique V-gene family were dropped. A later analysis removed 592 highly shared, low-generation-probability nucleotide sequences to deal with suspected cross-contamination and a sequencing artifact. In a later analysis, a clonal expansion index was calculated for each public chain from normalized within-repertoire ranks of inferred template counts. In a later analysis, generation probabilities were computed with a VDJ recombination model fitted to out-of-frame rearrangements, and the resulting probabilities were checked against IGoR. A later analysis scored TCR-TCR, TCR-HLA and TCR-CMV co-occurrence with hypergeometric tests, applying a repertoire-size bias correction to TCR pairs. A later analysis estimated false discovery rates by permuting HLA or CMV assignments 20 times. In a later analysis, co-occurring TCRs were grouped with DBSCAN, and TCRdist sequence similarity was added when clustering was performed within HLA-allele-positive subsets. Repertoires with fewer than 30,000 or more than 120,000 public chains were left out of co-occurrence clustering, as were five repertoires with anomalous nucleotide sharing. TCRdb took this table from immuneACCESS and kept in-frame rearrangements with V and J called. Such tables lack part of the clones; where checked against another copy, unresolved V genes explain under half of the gap, and the rest is unexplained. That table furnishes V, J and clone size, whereas the DNA furnished D and trimming. The sample contains about 140,000 clones, around 80% of them found a single time. Around 1.3% of the sample is in the top ten clones.

The cohort was made up of 666 healthy bone marrow donors. All cohort members were sampled while nominally healthy, although unrecorded immune exposures were likely present. The donor was CMV seropositive and was included in the group of 290 or so seropositive cohort members. A peripheral blood sample was provided by each donor, and peripheral blood mononuclear cells were used for TCR beta sequencing. Genomic DNA was extracted from the blood cell samples with the Qiagen DNeasy Blood Extraction Kit. CDR1 and CDR2 are drawn from the germline V gene: KGHSH, LQKENI. CDR3 length: 16 amino acids, cysteine to phenylalanine. Only the CDR3 DNA stays, 48 bases, in frame from base 1. Unmatched junction bases come to 8, with V trimmed by 3 bases and J by 0 bases.

The chain was built from TRBV18 and TRBJ2-7; 7 central nucleotides agree with TRBD2. This receptor was obtained from a male donor in good health and CMV-seropositive. Material for sequencing was PBMCs. The nucleotides are TGTGCCAGCTCACCGGGGGGAGGGGAGAGCTCCTACGAGCAGTACTTC. Its product reads: CASSPGGGESSYEQYF.